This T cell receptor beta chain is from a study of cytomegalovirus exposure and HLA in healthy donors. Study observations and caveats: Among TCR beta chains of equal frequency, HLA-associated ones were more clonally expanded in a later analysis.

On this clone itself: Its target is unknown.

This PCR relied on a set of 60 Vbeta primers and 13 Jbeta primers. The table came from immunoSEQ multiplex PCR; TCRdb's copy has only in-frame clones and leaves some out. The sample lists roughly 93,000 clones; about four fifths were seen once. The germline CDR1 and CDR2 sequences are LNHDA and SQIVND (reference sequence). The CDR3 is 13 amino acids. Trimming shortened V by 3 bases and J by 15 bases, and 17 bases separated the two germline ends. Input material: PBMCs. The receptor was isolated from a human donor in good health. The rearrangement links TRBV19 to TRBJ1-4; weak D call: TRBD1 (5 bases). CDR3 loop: CASSIGTAPRMFF. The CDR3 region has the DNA TGTGCCAGTAGTATCGGGACTGCTCCGCGAATGTTTTTT.